What follows are 28 T cell receptor beta chains derived from one specimen sequenced in a study of blood T cell repertoires in COVID-19 (dated by TCRdb to about 2020). Libraries were constructed by the immunoSEQ multiplex PCR assay. TCRdb took this table from immuneACCESS and kept in-frame rearrangements with V and J called. Such tables lack part of the clones; where checked against another copy, unresolved V genes explain under half of the gap, and the rest is unexplained. This sample is represented by fewer than 500,000 clones; 87% of them were singletons. The top ten hold 1.3% of the sample. The sample was PBMCs or T cells enriched from blood (not recorded which). All receptors come from a man aged 25-45 years who had recovered from COVID-19.

Written as DNA, the CDR3 is TGTGCCAGTAGTATCAACGGGAACACTGAAGCTTTCTTT. Translation gives CASSINGNTEAFF. This chain joins TRBV19 and TRBJ1-1; D gene unclear. Trimming took 3 bases from V and 1 from J, leaving 6 bases between them. The CDR3 is 13 amino acids. The germline gives CDR1 LNHDA, CDR2 SQIVND (reference sequence).

This chain's CDR3 is CAISDNPAGVAETQYF. The CDR3 region has the DNA TGTGCCATCAGTGACAACCCAGCGGGGGTCGCCGAGACCCAGTACTTC. V gene TRBV10-3 combines with J gene TRBJ2-5; 8 nucleotides align to TRBD2. This CDR3 is 16 amino acids long. CDR1 is ENHRY, CDR2 SYGVKD, per germline. Germline trimming cut 3 bases from V and 5 bases from J; bases unmatched to any gene: 11.

This chain connects TRBV27 to TRBJ1-2; 9 nucleotides match TRBD1. J gave up 4 bases and V 5 bases, and 11 bases lay outside the gene matches. This CDR3 has 16 residues. Germline V gene data show CDR1 as MNHEY and CDR2 as SMNVEV (reference sequence). The CDR3 region has the DNA TGTGCCAGCAGTCCAGGACAGGGGAACGTCGGCTATGGCTACACCTTC. Protein product: CASSPGQGNVGYGYTF.

The genes are TRBV14 and TRBJ2-7; 9 bases line up with TRBD2. This CDR3 is built from 14 residues. V shed 4 bases and J 2 bases; nucleotides not matched to a gene: 3. The germline V gene has CDR1 SGHDN and CDR2 FVKESK. CDR3: CASSRLAGAYEQYF. The CDR3, as DNA: TGTGCCAGCAGCCGCTTAGCGGGGGCCTACGAGCAGTACTTC.

This clone was picked up one time. J is TRBJ1-1 and V is TRBV4-2, with TRBD1 matching over 11 bases. Losses at the gene ends were 4 bases for V and 6 bases for J; bases not matched to a gene: 7. Germline V gives CDR1 LGHNA, CDR2 YNFKEQ. This CDR3 is 15 amino acids long. CDR3 coding DNA: TGTGCCAGCAGCCCCTCCGGACAGGGGGCTTCTGAAGCTTTCTTT. Its protein is CASSPSGQGASEAFF.

V and J are TRBV19 and TRBJ1-1; D is perhaps TRBD1 (5 bases). This CDR3 is 12 amino acids long. Per germline, CDR1 LNHDA and CDR2 SQIVND (reference sequence). V was trimmed by 4 bases and J by 8 bases, leaving 11 bases between them. CDR3 bases: TGTGCCAGTAGTACAGGGTTACCCGAAGCTTTCTTT. Amino acids: CASSTGLPEAFF.

This clone was seen a few times. Additional DNA sequences in this sample encode the identical CDR3. The V gene is TRBV18, the J gene TRBJ2-7; 10 bases align to TRBD2. CDR1 and CDR2 from the germline V gene are KGHSH and LQKENI. CDR3 length: 15 amino acids. Trimming at V came to 0 bases and at J to 4 bases, leaving 3 bases not matched to a gene. The CDR3 sequence is CASSPPASGGYEQYF. CDR3 nucleotide sequence: TGTGCCAGCTCACCACCGGCTAGCGGGGGATACGAGCAGTACTTC.

This chain uses TRBV6-2 or TRBV6-3 with TRBJ2-2; D is uncertain. Germline CDR1 and CDR2: MNHEY and SVGEGT. The CDR3 extends over 18 amino acids. The ends were cut back, 4 bases at V and 0 bases at J, with 18 bases in the middle. CDR3 DNA: TGTGCCAGCAGTTTAATTGGCAGACACACTCCGAACACCGGGGAGCTGTTTTTT. It yields the protein CASSLIGRHTPNTGELFF.

This clone has just one count. For the CDR3, the DNA is TGTGCCAGCACCCCACGGGGTACTGAAGCTTTCTTT. Translating it yields CASTPRGTEAFF. The chain recombines TRBV6-5 with TRBJ1-1; D unclear. Germline V lookup: CDR1 MNHEY, CDR2 SVGAGI. V lost 7 bases to trimming and J lost 5 bases, with 11 bases between them. CDR3 length: 12 residues.

This clone was observed a handful of times. CDR3 coding DNA: TGTGCCAGCAGGTTGACAGCTGAAGCTTTCTTT. It yields the protein CASRLTAEAFF. This chain uses TRBV7-9 with TRBJ1-1; TRBD1 is a possible D gene (5 bases). Germline CDR1 reads SEHNR; CDR2 reads FQNEAQ (reference sequence). The CDR3 has 11 residues. V was cut by 6 bases and J by 6 bases, with 8 bases left in between. The variable domain in full, completed from reference TRBV7-9 and TRBJ1-1, reads DTGVSQNPRHKITKRGQNVTFRCDPISEHNRLYWYRQTLGQGPEFLTYFQNEAQLEKSRLLSDRFSAERPKGSFSTLEIQRTEQGDSAMYLCASRLTAEAFFGQGTRLTVV.

This clone occurred once. The chain combines TRBV18 with TRBJ1-5; possibly TRBD1 for D (5 bases). The CDR3 runs 14 residues. The ends were cut back, 4 bases at V and 3 bases at J, with 10 bases in the middle. CDR1 and CDR2 (germline): KGHSH, LQKENI. The CDR3: CASSRDLLNQPQHF. CDR3 nucleotide sequence: TGTGCCAGCTCACGGGACTTACTCAATCAGCCCCAGCATTTT.

This clone was counted only a few times. The chain uses TRBV4-1 and TRBJ2-7; D possibly corresponds to TRBD2 (6 bases). The CDR3 sequence is 18 residues long. Germline CDR1 reads MGHRA; CDR2 reads YSYEKL. V lost 0 bases and J 7 bases, leaving 25 bases between the germline ends. The CDR3 here is CASSQDLRGSGGVIEQYF. CDR3 DNA: TGCGCCAGCAGCCAAGATCTCCGGGGGTCAGGTGGGGTGATTGAGCAGTACTTC.

This clone was recorded once. The chain uses TRBV18 and TRBJ1-1; TRBD1 matches at 7 bases. Per the germline V gene, CDR1 is KGHSH and CDR2 is LQKENI. J was trimmed by 11 bases and V by 6 bases; bases with no gene match: 18. CDR3 length equals 15 residues. The chain's CDR3 is CASSRTDRVGRGAFF. The CDR3 nucleotides read TGTGCCAGCTCTCGAACCGACAGGGTGGGGCGTGGTGCTTTCTTT.

This clone was observed once. The chain combines TRBV27 with TRBJ1-2, with 7 bases fitting TRBD1. V dropped 0 bases and J dropped 0; count of bases not matched to a gene: 4. Germline V gives CDR1 MNHEY, CDR2 SMNVEV (reference sequence). CDR3 length equals 16 residues. The CDR3 DNA reads as TGTGCCAGCAGTTTATCGGTAGGGGGCTCTAACTATGGCTACACCTTC. Residues: CASSLSVGGSNYGYTF.

The V call is TRBV7-2, the J call TRBJ1-1; a weak D match, TRBD1 (5 bases). CDR1 and CDR2 (germline): SGHTA, FQGNSA. The CDR3 extends over 15 amino acids. Trimming shortened V by 1 base and J by 5 bases, and 14 bases separated the two germline ends. The CDR3 bases are TGTGCCAGCAGCTTAGACAGTACAGGTCGAACTGAAGCTTTCTTT. It translates to CASSLDSTGRTEAFF.

The chain joins TRBV29-1 to TRBJ1-1; 8 bases line up with TRBD1. The V and J ends lost 6 bases and 5 bases, in that order; junction bases with no gene match: 11. The CDR3 is made up of 14 amino acids. CDR1 and CDR2 (germline): SQVTM, ANQGSEA. The CDR3 loop reads CSVAGQAGRTEAFF. DNA of the CDR3: TGCAGCGTCGCGGGACAGGCAGGCAGGACTGAAGCTTTCTTT.

This chain links TRBV5-1 with TRBJ1-4; 7 nucleotides align to TRBD1. Trimming removed 0 bases from V and 8 bases from J; junction bases left unmatched: 7. The CDR3 has 15 amino acids. Per germline, CDR1 SGHRS and CDR2 YFSETQ. CDR3 protein: CASSLAEGALEKLFF. CDR3 DNA sequence: TGCGCCAGCAGCTTGGCCGAGGGGGCTCTAGAAAAACTGTTTTTT.

This clone appeared once. The rearrangement uses TRBV5-1 and TRBJ1-1; TRBD1 is a possible D gene (5 bases). V lost 3 bases and J lost 4, with 19 bases in between. Per the germline V gene, CDR1 is SGHRS and CDR2 is YFSETQ. The CDR3 is 16 residues long. The CDR3 is CASSSEGMDITTEAFF. The CDR3 DNA reads as TGCGCCAGCAGCTCGGAGGGGATGGACATTACCACTGAAGCTTTCTTT.

The CDR3 reads CASSLAGAMNTEAFF. The CDR3 DNA sequence: TGTGCCAGCAGCTTAGCGGGGGCGATGAACACTGAAGCTTTCTTT. This rearrangement joins TRBV7-8 to TRBJ1-1, with D perhaps TRBD1 (6 bases). V lost 0 bases to trimming and J lost 0 bases, with 8 bases between them. This CDR3 comprises 15 residues. The germline CDR1 and CDR2 sequences are SGHVS and FQNEAQ.

The chain recombines TRBV15 with TRBJ2-5; TRBD1 matches at 9 bases. V lost 0 bases and J lost 5; bases outside the gene matches: 4. Germline V lookup: CDR1 LNHNV, CDR2 YYDKDF (reference sequence). CDR3 length equals 15 residues. DNA for the CDR3: TGTGCCACCAGCAGAGATACAGGGGGCAGGGAGACCCAGTACTTC. Translating it yields CATSRDTGGRETQYF.

This clone has a single count. The V call is TRBV7-2, the J call TRBJ1-4, with 11 bases fitting TRBD1. The CDR3 spans 17 residues. Germline V lookup: CDR1 SGHTA, CDR2 FQGNSA. With V trimmed by 2 bases and J by 4 bases, 6 bases remained unmatched. The CDR3 reads CASSLTDRGLGNEKLFF. DNA of the CDR3: TGTGCCAGCAGCTTAACGGACAGGGGGCTGGGTAATGAAAAACTGTTTTTT.

The chain is built from TRBV5-1 and TRBJ2-7, with 9 nucleotides matching TRBD1. Germline V gene lookup returns CDR1 SGHRS and CDR2 YFSETQ. Germline trimming cut 4 bases from V and 2 bases from J; bases unmatched to any gene: 7. The CDR3 has 15 amino acids. The CDR3 DNA reads TGCGCCAGCAGCGTGGGACAGGGTGCTCCCTACGAGCAGTACTTC. Its protein is CASSVGQGAPYEQYF.

The chain has TRBV27 and TRBJ1-1; tentatively, D is TRBD1 (5 bases). Germline values: CDR1 MNHEY, CDR2 SMNVEV (reference sequence). Trimming cost V 4 bases and J 1 base, with 13 bases left between them. There are 15 residues in the CDR3. CDR3 protein: CASSSIRQQNTEAFF. The CDR3 DNA is TGTGCCAGCAGTTCAATCAGACAGCAGAACACTGAAGCTTTCTTT.

This chain connects TRBV7-9 to TRBJ2-7; 11 positions match TRBD1. This CDR3 has 15 amino acids. Germline V CDR1 and CDR2: SEHNR, FQNEAQ (reference sequence). With V trimmed by 5 bases and J by 5 bases, 8 bases remained unmatched. In DNA form, the CDR3 reads TGTGCCAGCAGCCCCCGAGGACAGGGGGCTAACGAGCAGTACTTC. This translates into CASSPRGQGANEQYF.

The J gene is TRBJ1-2, the V gene TRBV30; TRBD1 matches 10 bases. CDR3 length: 15 residues. V lost 0 bases to trimming and J lost 4 bases; unmatched junction nucleotides: 5. Germline-derived CDR1 and CDR2 are GTSNPN and SVGIG (reference sequence). CDR3 DNA: TGTGCCTGGAGTGTACTGGACAGGGGGGGCTATGGCTACACCTTC. Protein product: CAWSVLDRGGYGYTF.

This chain links TRBV19 with TRBJ1-4, with 7 bases matching TRBD1. This CDR3 is 15 amino acids long. The germline gives CDR1 LNHDA, CDR2 SQIVND (reference sequence). With 6 bases clipped from V and 8 bases from J, the junction kept 12 bases outside the gene matches. The CDR3 region is CASRSTDGGGEKLFF. CDR3 coding DNA: TGTGCCAGTAGGTCCACCGACGGAGGGGGCGAAAAACTGTTTTTT.

The chain carries TRBV27 and TRBJ2-5, with D perhaps matching TRBD1 (6 bases). The germline V gene encodes CDR1 MNHEY and CDR2 SMNVEV (reference sequence). The CDR3 totals 13 residues. The V end was cut by 3 bases, the J end by 1 base, with 6 bases between. Written as DNA, the CDR3 is TGTGCCAGCAGTTTCAGGGGCCAAGAGACCCAGTACTTC. This codes for CASSFRGQETQYF.

The rearrangement links TRBV5-1 to TRBJ2-7; D might be TRBD1 (5 bases). The CDR3 is 14 residues long. V dropped 2 bases and J dropped 2 bases, with 11 bases sitting between them. CDR1 and CDR2 from the germline V gene are SGHRS and YFSETQ. The CDR3 loop reads CASSFVDSTYEQYF. In DNA form, the CDR3 reads TGCGCCAGCAGCTTTGTCGACAGTACCTACGAGCAGTACTTC.